The 25 T cell receptor beta chains reported below all come from one sample, sequenced in a study of radiotherapy plus CTLA-4 blockade in lung cancer. Repertoires were generated with immunoSEQ multiplex PCR, while TCRdb's copy carries only in-frame clones and drops some. The table includes about 38,000 clones, about 80% detected once. Specimen: peripheral blood, collected from a patient treated with radiotherapy plus ipilimumab. Source of these receptors: a human donor with non-small cell lung cancer who had stable disease on radiotherapy plus ipilimumab.

V and J are TRBV7-9 and TRBJ1-2; no clear D gene. Germline assignment: CDR1 SEHNR and CDR2 FQNEAQ (reference sequence). Between the trimmed V and J ends, which lost 7 bases and 3 bases, there was a span of 12 bases. This CDR3 contains 13 residues. The CDR3 protein is CASTERTHYGYTF. The DNA of the CDR3 is TGTGCCAGCACCGAAAGGACCCACTATGGCTACACCTTC.

The chain combines TRBV5-1 with TRBJ1-2; 8 bases align to TRBD1. The junction had 9 bases not matched to a gene; V was cut back by 5 bases and J by 6 bases. This CDR3 is 14 amino acids long. CDR1 is SGHRS and CDR2 is YFSETQ in the germline V gene. The CDR3 here is CASSPRTGQNGYTF. CDR3 sequence (DNA): TGCGCCAGCAGTCCAAGGACAGGGCAGAATGGCTACACCTTC.

This chain links TRBV28 with TRBJ1-6; D unresolved. Trimming cost V 4 bases and J 4 bases, with 14 bases left between them. The CDR3 consists of 16 residues. Per germline, CDR1 MDHEN and CDR2 SYDVKM. In DNA, the CDR3 is TGTGCCAGCAGTTCCCCAATGACTTTATATAATTCACCCCTCCACTTT. Its translation: CASSSPMTLYNSPLHF.

This rearrangement joins TRBV10-3 to TRBJ2-3; 8 bases line up with TRBD1. This CDR3 comprises 14 residues. V lost 6 bases, J lost 0 bases, and 2 bases stayed unmatched. The germline CDR1 and CDR2 sequences are ENHRY and SYGVKD. The CDR3 sequence: CAIRDRVSTDTQYF. Written as DNA, the CDR3 is TGTGCCATCAGGGACAGGGTAAGCACAGATACGCAGTATTTT.

The chain carries TRBV7-6 and TRBJ1-5; the match to TRBD1 covers 10 bases. Germline V gene lookup returns CDR1 SGHVS and CDR2 FNYEAQ. This CDR3 region has 16 residues. V lost 4 bases and J lost 7; bases outside the gene matches: 10. The CDR3 region is CASSSGTGEWRQPQHF. CDR3 sequence (DNA): TGTGCCAGCAGCTCCGGGACAGGGGAGTGGCGGCAGCCCCAGCATTTT. The variable domain in full, with the rest retrieved from reference TRBV7-6 and TRBJ1-5, is GAGVSQSPRYKVTKRGQDVALRCDPISGHVSLYWYRQALGQGPEFLTYFNYEAQQDKSGLPNDRFSAERPEGSISTLTIQRTEQRDSAMYRCASSSGTGEWRQPQHFGDGTRLSIL.

This chain joins TRBV7-2 and TRBJ1-4, with D perhaps TRBD1 (6 bases). This CDR3 has 16 residues. CDR1 is SGHTA and CDR2 is FQGNSA in the germline V gene. V lost 5 bases, J lost 0 bases, and 13 bases lay in between. The CDR3 bases are TGTGCCAGCAGCCCTAGAGGGGGTGCAACTAATGAAAAACTGTTTTTT. It yields the protein CASSPRGGATNEKLFF.

J is TRBJ1-2 and V is TRBV19; 8 bases map to TRBD1. Trimming at V came to 3 bases and at J to 8 bases, leaving 17 bases not matched to a gene. The CDR3 length is 17 residues. Germline-derived CDR1 and CDR2 are LNHDA and SQIVND (reference sequence). This CDR3 reads CASSMGAGGAGERGYTF. The CDR3 coding sequence is TGTGCCAGTAGTATGGGGGCAGGGGGCGCGGGCGAAAGAGGCTACACCTTC.

The chain couples TRBV5-1 to TRBJ1-2; D might be TRBD1 (6 bases). The CDR3 extends over 15 amino acids. Trimming removed 7 bases at V and 3 bases at J, with 19 bases between. Per the germline V gene, CDR1 is SGHRS and CDR2 is YFSETQ. The CDR3 nucleotides are TGCGCCAGCGCAGAGACAGGTTCAGTTGACTATGGCTACACCTTC. It encodes CASAETGSVDYGYTF.

V is TRBV27 and J is TRBJ2-7; 7 bases are a match to TRBD1. The J segment lost 2 bases and the V segment lost 6 bases, leaving 4 bases of the junction unmatched. The CDR3 spans 13 residues. The germline gives CDR1 MNHEY, CDR2 SMNVEV (reference sequence). Written as DNA, the CDR3 is TGTGCCAGCAGCGGGACAGCGGCCTACGAGCAGTACTTC. It specifies CASSGTAAYEQYF.

The gene calls are TRBV6-1 and TRBJ2-2; D is perhaps TRBD1 or TRBD2 (5 bases each). This CDR3 spans 14 amino acids. The germline V gene has CDR1 MNHNS and CDR2 SASEGT. V was clipped by 5 bases and J by 4 bases, with 11 bases between them. Here the CDR3 reads CASSSRDLTGELFF. The CDR3 nucleotides read TGTGCCAGCAGTAGCCGGGACCTCACCGGGGAGCTGTTTTTT.

J is TRBJ2-2 and V is TRBV10-1, with a tentative D call TRBD1 (5 bases). The V gene's germline CDR1 is WNHNN and CDR2 SYGVQD (reference sequence). V lost 6 bases and J 5 bases, leaving 7 bases between the germline ends. This CDR3 has 12 residues. This chain's CDR3 is CASSRQTGELFF. The CDR3, as DNA: TGCGCCAGCAGCCGACAGACCGGGGAGCTGTTTTTT.

This chain uses TRBV7-2 with TRBJ1-2; D remains unclear. The CDR3 covers 14 residues. CDR1 and CDR2 from the germline V gene are SGHTA and FQGNSA. Trimming pared 1 base from V and 4 bases from J, leaving 10 bases between. CDR3 DNA sequence: TGTGCCAGCAGCTTAGGGGTGGCAAGCTATGGCTACACCTTC. Its protein product is CASSLGVASYGYTF.

The CDR3 DNA is TGTGCCAGCAGTGCCAACACCGGGGTTCCACGAGAAGCTTTCTTT. Residues: CASSANTGVPREAFF. The V call is TRBV6-4, the J call TRBJ1-1; D unclear. Germline values: CDR1 MRHNA, CDR2 SNTAGT. Trimming pared 4 bases from V and 8 bases from J, leaving 20 bases between. The CDR3 is 15 amino acids.

With respect to this clone: The sample carries other DNA sequences with the same CDR3. The chain recombines TRBV14 with TRBJ2-3; no clear D gene. The V gene lost 1 base and the J gene lost 2 bases, with 4 bases spanning the gap. The germline CDR1 and CDR2 sequences are SGHDN and FVKESK. The CDR3 sequence is 13 residues long. CDR3 nucleotide sequence: TGTGCCAGCAGCCAAGCCCTCACAGATACGCAGTATTTT. This translates into CASSQALTDTQYF.

A word on this clone: Additional DNA sequences in this sample encode the identical CDR3. This sequence joins TRBV30 and TRBJ1-1; 8 bases agree with TRBD1. With 3 bases clipped from V and 1 base from J, the junction kept 7 bases outside the gene matches. This CDR3 is built from 15 residues. Germline V gene sequence: CDR1 GTSNPN, CDR2 SVGIG (reference sequence). The CDR3 coding sequence is TGTGCCTGGAGGTGGACAGGGACGACGAACACTGAAGCTTTCTTT. It specifies CAWRWTGTTNTEAFF.

The chain is built from TRBV19 and TRBJ1-5; no reliable D call. The V gene's germline CDR1 is LNHDA and CDR2 SQIVND (reference sequence). The CDR3 totals 14 residues. V lost 7 bases, J lost 0 bases, and 10 bases lay in between. This CDR3 reads CASKTDYSNQPQHF. Written as DNA, the CDR3 is TGTGCCAGTAAGACGGACTATAGCAATCAGCCCCAGCATTTT.

The V gene is TRBV4-1, the J gene TRBJ2-7, with TRBD2 as a possible D gene (6 bases). V lost 3 bases and J 4 bases, leaving 10 bases between the germline ends. Germline V gives CDR1 MGHRA, CDR2 YSYEKL. The CDR3 spans 13 residues. The CDR3 coding sequence is TGCGCCAGCAGCCATACCGGAGGGTACGAGCAGTACGTC. Translation gives CASSHTGGYEQYV.

With regard to this clone: At one end the junction does not follow the germline gene, possibly because of a read error. The chain is built from TRBV19 and TRBJ1-5; the D is unclear. There are 13 residues in the CDR3. The germline V gene encodes CDR1 LNHDA and CDR2 SQIVND (reference sequence). The DNA of the CDR3 is TGTGCCAGTACTATACCCCCAATTCAGCCCCAGCATTTT. It codes for CASTIPPIQPQHF.

The chain is built from TRBV6-5 and TRBJ1-1; D is unclear. The germline gives CDR1 MNHEY, CDR2 SVGAGI. The CDR3 consists of 14 residues. V lost 0 bases and J lost 4, with 9 bases in between. The CDR3 sequence is CASSYSEAVTEAFF. As DNA, the CDR3 is TGTGCCAGCAGTTACTCGGAGGCAGTCACTGAAGCTTTCTTT.

The chain couples TRBV6-1 to TRBJ1-1, with unresolved D. Looked up from germline, CDR1 is MNHNS and CDR2 is SASEGT. The length of the CDR3 is 14 residues. Trimming cost V 5 bases and J 4 bases, with 14 bases left between them. Written as DNA, the CDR3 is TGTGCCAGCAGTTCTACTGACAAGAGCACTGAAGCTTTCTTT. This gives the protein CASSSTDKSTEAFF.

The chain joins TRBV7-9 to TRBJ2-2; no clear D. CDR1 and CDR2 (germline): SEHNR, FQNEAQ (reference sequence). Trimming stripped 5 bases from V and 4 bases from J, with 11 bases between. The CDR3 covers 14 residues. The CDR3 DNA is TGTGCCAGCAGCCACACGGATGTCACCGGGGAGCTGTTTTTT. Translated: CASSHTDVTGELFF.

The chain joins TRBV29-1 to TRBJ1-6, with 10 bases fitting TRBD1. Germline CDR1 and CDR2: SQVTM and ANQGSEA. J was trimmed by 11 bases and V by 4 bases; bases with no gene match: 5. This CDR3 contains 13 residues. In DNA form, the CDR3 reads TGCAGCGTTGGGGGACAGGGGAATGCACCCCTCCACTTT. Translation: CSVGGQGNAPLHF.

This clone was recorded only once. CDR3 loop: CASRLTESNTEAFF. The CDR3 region has the DNA TGTGCCAGCAGACTGACAGAGTCGAACACTGAAGCTTTCTTT. J is TRBJ1-1 and V is TRBV7-8; a possible D gene is TRBD1 (5 bases). The CDR3 is 14 amino acids. The V end was cut by 6 bases, the J end by 1 base, with 12 bases between. The germline CDR1 and CDR2 sequences are SGHVS and FQNEAQ.

In its sample, this clone was seen a few times. The chain has TRBV9 and TRBJ1-2, with D hard to call. Trimming cost V 5 bases and J 4 bases, with 15 bases left between them. CDR1 SGDLS and CDR2 YYNGEE come from the germline V gene. The CDR3 is 14 residues long. CDR3 amino acids: CASSLVGGRYGYTF. Here the CDR3 DNA reads TGTGCCAGCAGTTTAGTAGGCGGGCGCTATGGCTACACCTTC.

This clone came up a few times. The chain carries TRBV5-4 and TRBJ1-1, with D maybe TRBD1 (5 bases). The germline V gene encodes CDR1 SGHNT and CDR2 YYREEE (reference sequence). The CDR3 has 17 residues. The V end was cut by 3 bases, the J end by 1 base, with 19 bases between. CDR3 sequence (DNA): TGTGCCAGCAGCTCGGATGGCGGGACGCGGCAGAACACTGAAGCTTTCTTT. It is translated as CASSSDGGTRQNTEAFF.